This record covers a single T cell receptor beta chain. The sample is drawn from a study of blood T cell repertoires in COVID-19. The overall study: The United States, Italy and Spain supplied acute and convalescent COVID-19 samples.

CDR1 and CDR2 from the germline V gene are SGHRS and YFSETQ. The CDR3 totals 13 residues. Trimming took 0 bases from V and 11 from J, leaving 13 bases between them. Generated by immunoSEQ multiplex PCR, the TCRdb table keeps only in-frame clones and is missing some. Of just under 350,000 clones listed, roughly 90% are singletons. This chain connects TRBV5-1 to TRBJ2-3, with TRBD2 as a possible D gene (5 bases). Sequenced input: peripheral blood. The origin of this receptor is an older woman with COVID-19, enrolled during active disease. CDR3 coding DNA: TGCGCCAGCAGCTTGGAGGCGGCGGGCGAGCAGTATTTT. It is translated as CASSLEAAGEQYF. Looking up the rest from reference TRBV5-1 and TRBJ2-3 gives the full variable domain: KAGVTQTPRYLIKTRGQQVTLSCSPISGHRSVSWYQQTPGQGLQFLFEYFSETQRNKGNFPGRFSGRQFSNSRSEMNVSTLELGDSALYLCASSLEAAGEQYFGPGTRLTVL.